Below, 30 T cell receptor beta chains from the same sample are listed, as sequenced in a study of T-cell reconstitution after alpha-beta-depleted transplantation in children. Researchers prepared the TCRbeta library using unique molecular identifiers, the study reports. TCRdb re-called the PCR reads with MiXCR, one entry per CDR3 protein. Among 190,000 or so distinct CDR3 sequences listed, around 6.8% were seen once. The input for sequencing was PBMCs from the stem cell graft donor, taken from the stem cell graft. These receptor sequences come from a human donor who donated a stem cell graft to a child with Wiskott-Aldrich syndrome.

A few counts support this clonotype. The chain recombines TRBV18 with TRBJ2-5, with D perhaps TRBD2 (5 bases). The germline V gene has CDR1 KGHSH and CDR2 LQKENI. The CDR3 is 15 residues long. V was trimmed by 1 base and J by 1 base, leaving 10 bases between them. CDR3 nucleotide sequence: TGTGCCAGCTCACCACTCCGGGCGGGCCAAGAGACCCAGTACTTC. Its translation: CASSPLRAGQETQYF.

Details on this clonotype: A much more abundant neighbour one base away suggests this may be a read error. V usage is TRBV11-2 and J usage is TRBJ2-1; D not certain. Trimming left V 3 bases short and J 6 bases short, with 15 bases between. The CDR3 runs 15 residues. CDR1 is SGHAT, CDR2 FQNNGV, per germline. The CDR3 DNA is TGTGCCAGCAGCTTTGACGAGTGGTTCCTCAATGAGCAGTTCTTC. Translated, it gives CASSFDEWFLNEQFF. Based on the CDR3 plus reference TRBV11-2 and TRBJ2-1, the full variable domain is EAGVAQSPRYKIIEKRQSVAFWCNPISGHATLYWYQQILGQGPKLLIQFQNNGVVDDSQLPKDRFSAERLKGVDSTLKIQPAKLEDSAVYLCASSFDEWFLNEQFFGPGTRLTVL.

Only a few counts were recorded for this clonotype. The V and J genes are TRBV5-6 and TRBJ1-6, with 8 bases identical to TRBD1. The CDR3 has 15 amino acids. Germline CDR1 and CDR2: SGHDT and YYEEEE. V was pared by 0 bases and J by 8 bases, with 4 bases of the junction left unmatched. CDR3 protein: CASSLGDRPYSPLHF. CDR3 bases: TGTGCCAGCAGCTTGGGGGACAGGCCTTATTCACCCCTCCACTTT.

Many counts were recorded for this clonotype. V and J are TRBV27 and TRBJ2-2; TRBD1 matches at 12 bases. CDR1 is MNHEY, CDR2 SMNVEV, per germline (reference sequence). J was trimmed by 5 bases and V by 4 bases; bases with no gene match: 5. The length of the CDR3 is 16 residues. CDR3 in amino acids: CASSWGTGGTTGELFF. The CDR3 nucleotides are TGTGCCAGCAGTTGGGGGACAGGGGGCACAACCGGGGAGCTGTTTTTT.

The sample holds a few counts of this clonotype. The chain couples TRBV7-2 to TRBJ2-7; D possibly corresponds to TRBD1 (6 bases). This CDR3 is 14 amino acids long. The V and J ends lost 5 bases and 2 bases respectively, with 13 bases between them. The germline V gene has CDR1 SGHTA and CDR2 FQGNSA. In DNA, the CDR3 is TGTGCCAGCAGCGAGGACAGAGTTACCTACGAGCAGTACTTC. Its translation is CASSEDRVTYEQYF.

J is TRBJ2-7 and V is TRBV7-9; 8 bases align to TRBD2. Per germline, CDR1 SEHNR and CDR2 FQNEAQ (reference sequence). J was trimmed by 3 bases and V by 5 bases; bases with no gene match: 9. This CDR3 has 15 amino acids. Here the CDR3 reads CASSATSEYLYEQYF. CDR3 DNA sequence: TGTGCCAGCAGCGCGACTAGCGAATACCTCTACGAGCAGTACTTC.

The table lists this clonotype with a few counts. The J gene is TRBJ2-5, the V gene TRBV2; D not certain. The germline gives CDR1 SNHLY, CDR2 FYNNEI. The CDR3 consists of 14 residues. V lost 2 bases and J lost 1, with 8 bases in between. In DNA form, the CDR3 reads TGTGCCAGCAGTGAATTTGTCGCCCAAGAGACCCAGTACTTC. Amino acids: CASSEFVAQETQYF.

This clonotype was seen repeatedly, ten times or more. The rearrangement joins TRBV3-1 to TRBJ2-7; TRBD2 agrees at 8 bases. This CDR3 spans 16 amino acids. CDR1 LGHDT and CDR2 YNNKEL come from the germline V gene (reference sequence). The trim removed 0 bases at V and 2 bases at J, leaving 6 bases unmatched. CDR3 sequence reads: CASSQETSGRTYEQYF. In DNA, the CDR3 is TGTGCCAGCAGCCAAGAAACTAGCGGAAGGACCTACGAGCAGTACTTC.

This clonotype was seen at least ten times. This rearrangement joins TRBV5-1 to TRBJ2-1; 8 nucleotides agree with TRBD2. The V gene end was trimmed by 2 bases and the J gene end by 7 bases; junction bases not matched to a gene: 8. CDR1 SGHRS and CDR2 YFSETQ come from the germline V gene. The CDR3 contains 15 residues. CDR3 nucleotides: TGCGCCAGCAGCTTCGGACTAGCTAGGGATAATGAGCAGTTCTTC. This sequence encodes CASSFGLARDNEQFF.

This clonotype was picked up many times. This chain joins TRBV5-1 and TRBJ1-1, with TRBD1 matching over 11 bases. CDR3 length: 21 residues. The ends lost 2 bases at V and 1 base at J; junction bases unmatched: 19. Per germline, CDR1 SGHRS and CDR2 YFSETQ. The CDR3 nucleotides are TGCGCCAGCAGCTTTCCCCTGGGACAGGGGGGAAGCAAATGGGCGAACACTGAAGCTTTCTTT. This sequence encodes CASSFPLGQGGSKWANTEAFF. Full variable domain (missing parts from reference TRBV5-1 and TRBJ1-1): KAGVTQTPRYLIKTRGQQVTLSCSPISGHRSVSWYQQTPGQGLQFLFEYFSETQRNKGNFPGRFSGRQFSNSRSEMNVSTLELGDSALYLCASSFPLGQGGSKWANTEAFFGQGTRLTVV.

This clonotype was detected ten times or more. The chain recombines TRBV4-1 with TRBJ2-7, with TRBD2 matching 10 bases. V was pared by 0 bases and J by 1 base, with 9 bases of the junction left unmatched. CDR1 MGHRA and CDR2 YSYEKL come from the germline V gene. The CDR3 length is 18 residues. CDR3 protein: CASSQDSSGGFESYEQYF. The CDR3 DNA is TGCGCCAGCAGCCAAGATAGTAGCGGGGGGTTCGAATCCTACGAGCAGTACTTC.

The sample holds many counts of this clonotype. The chain couples TRBV5-1 to TRBJ2-7; 7 nucleotides agree with TRBD1. In germline, CDR1 is SGHRS, CDR2 YFSETQ. The V gene end was trimmed by 1 base and the J gene end by 4 bases; junction bases not matched to a gene: 8. The CDR3 spans 15 residues. Here the CDR3 DNA reads TGCGCCAGCAGCTTGTCACAGGGGTCATGGTACGAGCAGTACTTC. Amino acid sequence: CASSLSQGSWYEQYF.

This clonotype showed up many times. V and J are TRBV12-3 or TRBV12-4 and TRBJ1-5, with 8 bases fitting TRBD1. The trim removed 6 bases at V and 0 bases at J, leaving 10 bases unmatched. The length of the CDR3 is 17 residues. CDR3: CASSSSGGQHSNQPQHF. The CDR3 bases are TGTGCCAGCAGCTCATCAGGGGGCCAACATAGCAATCAGCCCCAGCATTTT.

This clonotype was detected many times. The gene calls are TRBV15 and TRBJ1-2; 7 bases match TRBD1. CDR1 is LNHNV, CDR2 YYDKDF, per germline (reference sequence). The CDR3 extends over 15 amino acids. The trim removed 0 bases at V and 7 bases at J, leaving 8 bases unmatched. CDR3 sequence: CATSRDLQGLGGYTF. In DNA, the CDR3 is TGTGCCACCAGCAGAGACTTACAGGGGTTGGGTGGCTACACCTTC.

At least ten counts were recorded for this clonotype. The gene calls are TRBV6-1 and TRBJ1-4, with TRBD1 matching over 8 bases. The CDR3 has 15 residues. Losses at the gene ends were 8 bases for V and 7 bases for J; bases not matched to a gene: 12. Germline V CDR1 and CDR2: MNHNS, SASEGT. The CDR3 DNA reads TGTGCCAGCCTTAATCCCGGGACAGGTCTTGAAAAACTGTTTTTT. Translated, it gives CASLNPGTGLEKLFF.

CDR3 sequence (DNA): TGTGCCAGCGCCCGTGATACAGGGACCTCCTACAATGAGCAGTTCTTC. It encodes CASARDTGTSYNEQFF. V and J are TRBV25-1 and TRBJ2-1, with D possibly being TRBD1 (6 bases). The length of the CDR3 is 16 residues. V lost 8 bases and J 0 bases, leaving 17 bases between the germline ends. Per germline, CDR1 MGHDK and CDR2 SYGVNS.

About this clonotype: This may be a read error: a much more frequent sequence differs by one nucleotide. The rearrangement uses TRBV7-9 and TRBJ2-1, with TRBD2 matching over 8 bases. Per the germline V gene, CDR1 is SEHNR and CDR2 is FQNEAQ (reference sequence). CDR3 length: 13 amino acids. CDR3 nucleotide sequence: TGTACCAGCGGGAGATTCTCCTACAATGAGCAGTTCTTC. This codes for CTSGRFSYNEQFF.

This clonotype has a handful of counts. V usage is TRBV5-6 and J usage is TRBJ2-2; D may match TRBD1 or TRBD2 (5 bases each). Germline lookup yields CDR1 SGHDT and CDR2 YYEEEE. V lost 2 bases and J 3 bases, leaving 23 bases between the germline ends. The CDR3 is 19 residues long. CDR3 sequence (DNA): TGTGCCAGCAGCTTTTTTTGGGGGACGCGAAGGGGAGACACCGGGGAGCTGTTTTTT. Protein: CASSFFWGTRRGDTGELFF. The full variable domain, rest sourced from reference TRBV5-6 and TRBJ2-2, is DAGVTQSPTHLIKTRGQQVTLRCSPKSGHDTVSWYQQALGQGPQFIFQYYEEEERQRGNFPDRFSGHQFPNYSSELNVNALLLGDSALYLCASSFFWGTRRGDTGELFFGEGSRLTVL.

This clonotype was seen repeatedly, ten times or more. The V call is TRBV18, the J call TRBJ2-3; D not certain. CDR3 length: 14 residues. CDR1 and CDR2 from the germline V gene are KGHSH and LQKENI. V was shortened by 1 base and J by 2 bases, with 7 bases between the two germline ends. CDR3 sequence reads: CASSPQLNTDTQYF. Here the CDR3 DNA reads TGTGCCAGCTCACCACAGCTCAACACAGATACGCAGTATTTT.

In its sample, this clonotype was seen many times. This sequence joins TRBV3-1 and TRBJ2-2; perhaps TRBD2 as D (5 bases). Trimming took 3 bases from V and 5 from J, leaving 10 bases between them. Looked up from germline, CDR1 is LGHDT and CDR2 is YNNKEL (reference sequence). The CDR3 is made up of 14 amino acids. In DNA form, the CDR3 reads TGTGCCAGCAGCCACATGGGAGCGACCGGGGAGCTGTTTTTT. Translated: CASSHMGATGELFF. The full variable domain, with the rest looked up from reference TRBV3-1 and TRBJ2-2, is DTAVSQTPKYLVTQMGNDKSIKCEQNLGHDTMYWYKQDSKKFLKIMFSYNNKELIINETVPNRFSPKSPDKAHLNLHINSLELGDSAVYFCASSHMGATGELFFGEGSRLTVL.

This clonotype was counted many times. CDR3 amino acids: CASSKGTDTGELFF. The CDR3 DNA sequence: TGTGCCAGCAGCAAAGGGACAGACACCGGGGAGCTGTTTTTT. The chain is built from TRBV21-1 and TRBJ2-2; TRBD1 reflects the table's D call only, with no check against the DNA. TRBV21-1 is tagged as a pseudogene. This CDR3 is built from 14 residues.

V gene TRBV7-9 combines with J gene TRBJ1-1; tentatively, D is TRBD1 (5 bases). The CDR3 sequence is 15 residues long. Germline loops: CDR1 SEHNR, CDR2 FQNEAQ (reference sequence). V was shortened by 6 bases and J by 0 bases, with 14 bases between the two germline ends. CDR3 protein: CASSYVGGMNTEAFF. CDR3 coding DNA: TGTGCCAGCAGTTACGTTGGGGGAATGAACACTGAAGCTTTCTTT.

This clonotype was counted ten times or more. V gene TRBV24-1 combines with J gene TRBJ2-2; 8 bases agree with TRBD1. V lost 4 bases and J lost 4; bases outside the gene matches: 7. The CDR3 contains 16 residues. CDR1 is KGHDR, CDR2 SFDVKD, per germline. CDR3 sequence reads: CATSDVWTGTTGELFF. CDR3 in DNA: TGTGCCACCAGTGACGTCTGGACAGGGACCACCGGGGAGCTGTTTTTT.

In its sample, this clonotype was seen many times. This rearrangement joins TRBV5-1 to TRBJ2-2, with TRBD2 as a possible D gene (6 bases). There are 16 residues in the CDR3. Germline V gene data show CDR1 as SGHRS and CDR2 as YFSETQ. Trimming took 0 bases from V and 4 from J, leaving 13 bases between them. CDR3 coding DNA: TGCGCCAGCAGCTTGGCCTCGGGGACTTTCACCGGGGAGCTGTTTTTT. Translating it yields CASSLASGTFTGELFF.

CDR3 bases: TGTGCCAGCAGCCCCCGAGGGGATGGCTACACCTTC. The encoded protein is CASSPRGDGYTF. J is TRBJ1-2 and V is TRBV6-5, with D maybe TRBD1 (5 bases). Trimming took 6 bases from V and 6 from J, leaving 11 bases between them. The CDR3 totals 12 residues. CDR1 MNHEY and CDR2 SVGAGI come from the germline V gene.

This clonotype was recorded at least ten times. The J gene is TRBJ1-1, the V gene TRBV27, with D maybe TRBD1 (5 bases). The V gene lost 5 bases and the J gene lost 4 bases, with 11 bases spanning the gap. The CDR3 is 13 amino acids. Germline V gene data show CDR1 as MNHEY and CDR2 as SMNVEV (reference sequence). The CDR3 loop is CASSGRVGTEAFF. The CDR3 DNA sequence: TGTGCCAGCAGTGGCAGGGTCGGCACTGAAGCTTTCTTT.

This chain connects TRBV7-2 to TRBJ2-7; D unresolved. V lost 5 bases and J 3 bases, leaving 20 bases between the germline ends. Germline CDR1 reads SGHTA; CDR2 reads FQGNSA. The CDR3 totals 16 residues. The CDR3 DNA reads as TGTGCCAGCAGCCCCCCCGCCAGGTTGTTCGGCTACGAGCAGTACTTC. Translated: CASSPPARLFGYEQYF.

In this sample, this clonotype turned up a few times. V gene TRBV14 combines with J gene TRBJ2-7; D may be TRBD1 (6 bases). CDR3 length: 13 residues. V dropped 4 bases and J dropped 6 bases, with 13 bases sitting between them. The germline V gene has CDR1 SGHDN and CDR2 FVKESK. The CDR3 loop reads CASSRGQTGEQYF. DNA for the CDR3: TGTGCCAGCAGCCGCGGACAGACGGGCGAGCAGTACTTC.

This clonotype was seen at least ten times. In nucleotides, the CDR3 is TGCAGCGTTGAAGGAAGGGGGTCGAACTATGGCTACACCTTC. It encodes CSVEGRGSNYGYTF. V is TRBV29-1 and J is TRBJ1-2; a weak D match, TRBD1 (6 bases). The CDR3 has 14 amino acids. Germline V gives CDR1 SQVTM, CDR2 ANQGSEA. Trimming left V 1 base short and J 2 bases short, with 11 bases between.

The chain carries TRBV18 and TRBJ2-5; 8 bases are shared with TRBD1. The CDR3 totals 14 residues. CDR1 KGHSH and CDR2 LQKENI come from the germline V gene. Trimming cost V 4 bases and J 3 bases; bases outside gene matches: 4. CDR3 protein: CASSRETGEETQYF. CDR3 nucleotides: TGTGCCAGCTCACGCGAGACAGGGGAAGAGACCCAGTACTTC.